These 11 T cell receptor beta chains came from one sample sequenced in a study of shared clonotypes between healthy human individuals. Only in-frame clones appear in the TCRdb table, and some are missing; sequencing was by immunoSEQ multiplex PCR. The sample comprises roughly 1,800,000 clones, approximately 95% of which are singletons, and around 1% rests with the top ten. Cells designated naive CD8 were CD45RO-negative and were positively selected for CCR7, with terminally differentiated effector memory CD45RA+ cells excluded. The sample consisted of naive CD8+ T cells sorted from blood. Receptors were obtained from a man aged 18 to 29 in good health.

V usage is TRBV6-1 and J usage is TRBJ1-2; tentatively, D is TRBD1 (5 bases). CDR3 length: 15 amino acids. The germline V gene has CDR1 MNHNS and CDR2 SASEGT. V was trimmed by 4 bases and J by 4 bases, leaving 16 bases between them. In DNA form, the CDR3 reads TGTGCCAGCAGTGCGGGCAGGGATGGGGCCTATGGCTACACCTTC. This sequence encodes CASSAGRDGAYGYTF.

As concerns this clone: A junction boundary mismatches the germline segment, possibly from a read error. CDR3 nucleotides: TGTGCCAGCAGTTTAGGACTAGCGGGGGGGGATAACGAGCAGTACTTC. Translating gives CASSLGLAGGDNEQYF. This chain links TRBV7-8 with TRBJ2-7; 15 bases are a match to TRBD2. Germline V CDR1 and CDR2: SGHVS, FQNEAQ. The CDR3 consists of 16 residues.

The chain couples TRBV19 to TRBJ2-3, with no clear D. This CDR3 contains 17 residues. The V and J ends lost 3 bases and 2 bases respectively, with 18 bases between them. The germline CDR1 and CDR2 sequences are LNHDA and SQIVND (reference sequence). The CDR3 is CASSMEYGPSITDTQYF. The DNA of the CDR3 is TGTGCCAGTAGTATGGAATATGGACCCTCGATCACAGATACGCAGTATTTT.

The chain is built from TRBV28 and TRBJ1-5, with 7 bases lining up with TRBD1. This CDR3 has 14 amino acids. Germline CDR1 and CDR2: MDHEN and SYDVKM. After removal of 6 bases from V and 3 bases from J, the junction contained 5 bases not matched to a gene. The CDR3 here is CASSWDSHNQPQHF. CDR3 DNA: TGTGCCAGCAGCTGGGACAGCCACAATCAGCCCCAGCATTTT.

V gene TRBV7-9 combines with J gene TRBJ2-1; 8 bases line up with TRBD2. This CDR3 spans 14 amino acids. Trimming removed 6 bases from V and 11 bases from J; junction bases left unmatched: 12. CDR1 is SEHNR and CDR2 is FQNEAQ in the germline V gene (reference sequence). The CDR3: CASSHSGTRGKQFF. The DNA for the CDR3 is TGTGCCAGCAGTCACTCCGGGACTAGAGGGAAGCAGTTCTTC.

CDR3 residues: CASSEGSTNYGYTF. CDR3 nucleotides: TGTGCCAGCAGCGAGGGATCGACTAACTATGGCTACACCTTC. The chain is built from TRBV5-4 and TRBJ1-2; D is unresolved. Trimming took off 4 bases at V and 0 bases at J, with 10 bases between the two ends. The CDR3 spans 14 residues. The germline CDR1 and CDR2 sequences are SGHNT and YYREEE (reference sequence).

This chain links TRBV4-3 with TRBJ1-1; unclear D gene. The CDR3 length is 15 residues. CDR1 and CDR2 (germline): LGHNA, YSLEER. V lost 0 bases and J lost 5, with 13 bases in between. In DNA form, the CDR3 reads TGCGCCAGCAGCCAAGATTTCGTGGATCGGACTGAAGCTTTCTTT. Its translation is CASSQDFVDRTEAFF.

Written as DNA, the CDR3 is TGTGCCAGTAGCGGGGGTTACACCTACGAGCAGTACTTC. It is translated as CASSGGYTYEQYF. The rearrangement joins TRBV27 to TRBJ2-7; 9 nucleotides align to TRBD2. With V trimmed by 9 bases and J by 2 bases, 5 bases remained unmatched. The CDR3 totals 13 residues. The V gene's germline CDR1 is MNHEY and CDR2 SMNVEV (reference sequence).

The V call is TRBV6-5, the J call TRBJ2-5; 13 bases agree with TRBD2. After removal of 2 bases from V and 4 bases from J, the junction contained 1 base not matched to a gene. The CDR3 is 15 residues long. Per germline, CDR1 MNHEY and CDR2 SVGAGI. CDR3 amino acids: CASSYTSGRAETQYF. The CDR3 nucleotides are TGTGCCAGCAGTTACACTAGCGGGAGGGCAGAGACCCAGTACTTC.

This clone came up once. The J gene is TRBJ2-7, the V gene TRBV7-9; 9 bases align to TRBD1. Germline V gene lookup returns CDR1 SEHNR and CDR2 FQNEAQ (reference sequence). The CDR3 sequence is 14 residues long. With 5 bases clipped from V and 2 bases from J, the junction kept 4 bases outside the gene matches. DNA for the CDR3: TGTGCCAGCAGCACCAGGACAGGGGCCTACGAGCAGTACTTC. Its translation is CASSTRTGAYEQYF.

The chain recombines TRBV28 with TRBJ2-7; possibly TRBD2 for D (6 bases). Looked up from germline, CDR1 is MDHEN and CDR2 is SYDVKM. V dropped 4 bases and J dropped 3 bases, with 10 bases sitting between them. The CDR3 loop spans 13 amino acids. The CDR3 bases are TGTGCCAGCAGTTGGGGGGTGATCTACGAGCAGTACTTC. Residues: CASSWGVIYEQYF.